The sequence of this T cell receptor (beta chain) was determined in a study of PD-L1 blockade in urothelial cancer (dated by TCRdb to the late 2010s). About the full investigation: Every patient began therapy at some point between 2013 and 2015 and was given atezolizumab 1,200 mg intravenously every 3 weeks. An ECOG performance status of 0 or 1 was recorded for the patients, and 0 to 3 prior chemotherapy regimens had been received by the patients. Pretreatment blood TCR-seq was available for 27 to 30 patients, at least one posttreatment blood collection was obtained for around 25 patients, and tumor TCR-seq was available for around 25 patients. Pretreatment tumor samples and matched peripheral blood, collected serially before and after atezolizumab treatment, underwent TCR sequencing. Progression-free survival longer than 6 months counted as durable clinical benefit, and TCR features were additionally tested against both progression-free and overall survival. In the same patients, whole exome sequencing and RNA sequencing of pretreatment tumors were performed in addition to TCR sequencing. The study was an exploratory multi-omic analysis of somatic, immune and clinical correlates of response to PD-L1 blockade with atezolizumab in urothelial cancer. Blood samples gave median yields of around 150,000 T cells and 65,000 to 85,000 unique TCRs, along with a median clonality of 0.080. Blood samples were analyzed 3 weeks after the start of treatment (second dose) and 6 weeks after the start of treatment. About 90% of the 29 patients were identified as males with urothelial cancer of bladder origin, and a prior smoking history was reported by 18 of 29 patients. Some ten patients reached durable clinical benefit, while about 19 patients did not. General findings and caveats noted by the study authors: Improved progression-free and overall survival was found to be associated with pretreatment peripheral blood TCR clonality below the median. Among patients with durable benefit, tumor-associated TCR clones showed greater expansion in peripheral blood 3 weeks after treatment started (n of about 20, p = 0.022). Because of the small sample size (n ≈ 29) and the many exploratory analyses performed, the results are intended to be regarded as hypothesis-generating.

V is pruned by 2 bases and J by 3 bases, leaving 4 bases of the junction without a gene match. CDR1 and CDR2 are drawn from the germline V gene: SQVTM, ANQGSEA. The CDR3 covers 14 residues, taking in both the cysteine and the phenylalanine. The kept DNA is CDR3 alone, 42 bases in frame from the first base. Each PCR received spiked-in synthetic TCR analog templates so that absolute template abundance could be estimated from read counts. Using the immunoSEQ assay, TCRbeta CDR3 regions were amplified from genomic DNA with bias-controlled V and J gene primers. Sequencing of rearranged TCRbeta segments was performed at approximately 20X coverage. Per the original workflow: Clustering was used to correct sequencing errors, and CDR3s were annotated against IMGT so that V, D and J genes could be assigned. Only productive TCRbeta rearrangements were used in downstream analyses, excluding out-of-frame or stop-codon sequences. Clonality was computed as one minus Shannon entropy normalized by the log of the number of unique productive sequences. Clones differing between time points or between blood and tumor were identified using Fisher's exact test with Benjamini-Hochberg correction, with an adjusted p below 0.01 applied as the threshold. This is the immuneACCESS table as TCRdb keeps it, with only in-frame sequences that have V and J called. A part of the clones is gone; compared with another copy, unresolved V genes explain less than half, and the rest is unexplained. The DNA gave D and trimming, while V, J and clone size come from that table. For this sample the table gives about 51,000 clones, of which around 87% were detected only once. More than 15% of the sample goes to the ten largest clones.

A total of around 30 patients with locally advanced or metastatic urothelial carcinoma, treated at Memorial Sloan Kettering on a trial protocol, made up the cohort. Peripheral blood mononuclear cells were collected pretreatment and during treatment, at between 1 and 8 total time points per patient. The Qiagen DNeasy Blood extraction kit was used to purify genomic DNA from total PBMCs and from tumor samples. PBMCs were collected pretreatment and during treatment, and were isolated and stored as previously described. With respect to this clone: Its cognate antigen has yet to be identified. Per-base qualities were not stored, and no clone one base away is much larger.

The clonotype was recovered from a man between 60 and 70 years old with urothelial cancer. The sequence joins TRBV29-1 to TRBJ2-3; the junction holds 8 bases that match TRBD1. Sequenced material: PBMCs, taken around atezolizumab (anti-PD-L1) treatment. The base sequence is TGCAGCGTTGAACGGCGGACAGGGACAGATACGCAGTATTTT. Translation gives CSVERRTGTDTQYF.